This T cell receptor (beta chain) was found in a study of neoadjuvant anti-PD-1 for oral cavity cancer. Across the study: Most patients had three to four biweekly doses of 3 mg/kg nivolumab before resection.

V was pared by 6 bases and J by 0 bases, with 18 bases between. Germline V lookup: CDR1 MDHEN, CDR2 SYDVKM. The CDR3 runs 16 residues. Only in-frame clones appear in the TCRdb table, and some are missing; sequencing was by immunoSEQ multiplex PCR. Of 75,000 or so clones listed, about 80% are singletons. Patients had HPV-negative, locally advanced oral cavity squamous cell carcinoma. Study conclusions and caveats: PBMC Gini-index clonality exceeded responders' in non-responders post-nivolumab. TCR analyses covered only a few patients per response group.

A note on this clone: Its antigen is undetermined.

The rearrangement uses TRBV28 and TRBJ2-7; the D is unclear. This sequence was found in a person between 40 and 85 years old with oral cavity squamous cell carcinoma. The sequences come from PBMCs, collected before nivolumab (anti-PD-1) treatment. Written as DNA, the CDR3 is TGTGCCAGCAGCCCCCTACCGCCTCTCTTCTCCTACGAGCAGTACTTC. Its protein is CASSPLPPLFSYEQYF.